This is a list of T cell receptor beta chains from one sample in a study of identical twins. One entry per CDR3 protein results from TCRdb running MiXCR on the 5' RACE reads. The sample consists of just under 650,000 distinct CDR3 sequences, just over 7% of them appearing once. The same sample was also used in a study of yellow fever vaccine responses in identical twins.

Sequencing was done on a sample of PBMCs. Receptors originate from a woman between 18 and 29 years old in good health. Both conserved end residues are part of each CDR3. D genes are given only for firm matches. Some rows mark clone size as missing; the rest say once, few, many or name a class of expanded clone.

>TRBJ2-2|TRBD1|TRBV6-2/TRBV6-3|.
TGTGCCAGCAGCGACAGGGGCCCGAACACCGGGGAGCTGTTTTTT
CASSDRGPNTGELFF
>TRBJ2-1|.|TRBV19|.
TGTGCCAGTAGTTCGTCTTCGGTGGGGACCTACAATGAGCAGTTCTTC
CASSSSSVGTYNEQFF
>TRBJ2-1|.|TRBV5-1|few
TGCGCCAGCATACGGGGGCCGGGCTACAATGAGCAGTTCTTC
CASIRGPGYNEQFF
>TRBJ2-2|.|TRBV4-1|many
TGCGCCAGCAGCCAAGTGAAGGGGAACACCGGGGAGCTGTTTTTT
CASSQVKGNTGELFF
>TRBJ1-5|.|TRBV7-9|many
TGTGCCAGCGGGACACAAAATCAGCCCCAGCATTTT
CASGTQNQPQHF
>TRBJ1-1|.|TRBV5-1|.
TGCGCCAGCAACCCAAGACAAAAACAGGTGGGCGGCACTGAAGCTTTCTTT
CASNPRQKQVGGTEAFF
>TRBJ1-1|TRBD1|TRBV24-1|many
TGTGCCACCAGTGAAACAGGGGGGAACACTGAAGCTTTCTTT
CATSETGGNTEAFF
>TRBJ2-2|TRBD1|TRBV29-1|many
TGCAGTACCCCGGGACAGGGAGGCACCGGGGAGCTGTTTTTT
CSTPGQGGTGELFF
>TRBJ2-5|.|TRBV6-6|many
TGTGCCAGCAGCCTCACATCACGGGAGACCCAGTACTTC
CASSLTSRETQYF
>TRBJ1-6|.|TRBV28|many
TGTGCCAGCAATCAACAGGGAAATAATTCACCCCTCCACTTT
CASNQQGNNSPLHF
>TRBJ2-3|.|TRBV4-2|few
TGTGCCAGCACCCAAGCTGGTCAGGGTGGCACAGATACGCAGTATTTT
CASTQAGQGGTDTQYF
>TRBJ1-1|.|TRBV11-2|few
TGTGCCAGCAGCCCACCCTCGACCGTGAACACTGAAGCTTTCTTT
CASSPPSTVNTEAFF
>TRBJ2-7|TRBD2|TRBV14|few
TGTGCCAGCAGCCAAGATGGGACTATATTGTGGGGCGAGCAGTACTTC
CASSQDGTILWGEQYF
>TRBJ2-2|TRBD2|TRBV20-1|.
TGCAGTGCTCCCGGACTAGGGAACACCGGGGAGCTGTTTTTT
CSAPGLGNTGELFF
>TRBJ1-5|.|TRBV2|few
TGTGCCAGCAGTGAGCTGGGGGGGGCGTCATTT
CASSELGGASF
>TRBJ2-2|.|TRBV12-3/TRBV12-4|many
TGTGCCAGCAGCCTCGGGGTCAACACCGGGGAGCTGTTTTTT
CASSLGVNTGELFF
>TRBJ2-1|TRBD1|TRBV5-1|few
TGCGCCAGCAGCTTGTCTCGAGGGACAGGGTTAGATGAGCAGTTCTTC
CASSLSRGTGLDEQFF
>TRBJ1-2|TRBD1|TRBV24-1|many
TGTGCCACACCCAGGACAGGGGCCGTGGACTATGGCTACACCTTC
CATPRTGAVDYGYTF
>TRBJ1-4|.|TRBV28|few
TGTGCCAGCAGTTTAAATGCTGGAACCAGTAGTGAAAAACTGTTTTTT
CASSLNAGTSSEKLFF
>TRBJ1-5|.|TRBV4-1|.
TGCGCCAGCAGCCAATGGGGCAGGGGCGTTCAGCCCCAGCATTTT
CASSQWGRGVQPQHF
>TRBJ1-2|TRBD1|TRBV10-3|many
TGTGCCATCAGTCCGACAGGGCCTAACTATGGCTACACCTTC
CAISPTGPNYGYTF
>TRBJ2-3|TRBD1|TRBV6-5|few
TGTGCCAGCAGTTCTTCCGGACAGGGGACCAGCACAGATACGCAGTATTTT
CASSSSGQGTSTDTQYF
>TRBJ2-3|TRBD2|TRBV29-1|many
TGCAGCGTCCTGGGACTAGCGGTGATCACAGATACGCAGTATTTT
CSVLGLAVITDTQYF
>TRBJ1-1|.|TRBV4-1|many
TGCGCCAGCAGCCAAGTTACGCCTCCGAACACTGAAGCTTTCTTT
CASSQVTPPNTEAFF
>TRBJ1-2|TRBD1|TRBV20-1|many
TGCAGTGCTAGTAACAGGGGATATGGCTACACCTTC
CSASNRGYGYTF
>TRBJ2-3|.|TRBV7-8|few
TGTGCCAGCAGCCCCCGGGACATTTTAATCACAGATACGCAGTATTTT
CASSPRDILITDTQYF
>TRBJ2-2|.|TRBV12-3/TRBV12-4|many
TGTGCCAGCAGCCCACAACTAGTTTCTGGGGAGCTGTTTTTT
CASSPQLVSGELFF
>TRBJ2-5|.|TRBV20-1|few
TGCAGTGCTAGAGTTGGGATGGAGACCCAGTACTTC
CSARVGMETQYF
>TRBJ2-1|.|TRBV24-1|.
TGTGCCACCAGTCGGCCAGGGAAGTCCTACAATGAGCAGTTCTTC
CATSRPGKSYNEQFF
>TRBJ1-5|.|TRBV5-1|many
TGCGCCAGCAGCCCCACGGGGGGGGCAGGACAGCCCCAGCATTTT
CASSPTGGAGQPQHF
>TRBJ2-7|.|TRBV6-5|.
TGTGCCAGCAGTTACTGGGGACGGGACTACGAGCAGTACTTC
CASSYWGRDYEQYF
>TRBJ2-3|TRBD2|TRBV4-2|few
TGTGCCAGCAGCCAACAAAGCGGGAGTAACACAGATACGCAGTATTTT
CASSQQSGSNTDTQYF
>TRBJ2-1|TRBD2|TRBV9|few
TGTGCCAGCAGCGCGGGACTAGCGTATCGGGACAATGAGCAGTTCTTC
CASSAGLAYRDNEQFF
>TRBJ1-2|.|TRBV20-1|many
TGCAGTGCTAGAGAAGGGATATCGGGTGGCTACACCTTC
CSAREGISGGYTF
>TRBJ1-6|TRBD1|TRBV7-9|.
TGTGCCAGCAGCCCGGGACAGGGCCATAATTCACCCCTCCACTTT
CASSPGQGHNSPLHF
>TRBJ2-1|.|TRBV20-1|.
TGCAGTGCCATTGGGGGTAGCTCCTACAATGAGCAGTTCTTC
CSAIGGSSYNEQFF
>TRBJ2-3|TRBD2|TRBV7-9|few
TGTGCCAGCAGCTTACGCGGGGGAGGTATAGATACGCAGTATTTT
CASSLRGGGIDTQYF
>TRBJ1-4|.|TRBV5-1|.
TGCGCCAGCAGCTTTCGGTGTTGTGATAATGAAAAACTGTTTTTT
CASSFRCCDNEKLFF
>TRBJ2-3|.|TRBV6-5|.
TGTGCCAGCAGTTACGGGACAACCAACACAGATACGCAGTATTTT
CASSYGTTNTDTQYF
>TRBJ2-5|.|TRBV5-1|.
TGCGCCAGCAGCTTAACGGACACAGGGATGGAGACCCAGTACTTC
CASSLTDTGMETQYF
>TRBJ1-2|.|TRBV18|few
TGTGCCAGCTCACCAGACCGGGACATTGGCTACACCTTC
CASSPDRDIGYTF
>TRBJ2-5|TRBD2|TRBV18|many
TGCGCCAGCAGCCCGGGGGGTCAAGAGACCCAGTACTTC
CASSPGGQETQYF